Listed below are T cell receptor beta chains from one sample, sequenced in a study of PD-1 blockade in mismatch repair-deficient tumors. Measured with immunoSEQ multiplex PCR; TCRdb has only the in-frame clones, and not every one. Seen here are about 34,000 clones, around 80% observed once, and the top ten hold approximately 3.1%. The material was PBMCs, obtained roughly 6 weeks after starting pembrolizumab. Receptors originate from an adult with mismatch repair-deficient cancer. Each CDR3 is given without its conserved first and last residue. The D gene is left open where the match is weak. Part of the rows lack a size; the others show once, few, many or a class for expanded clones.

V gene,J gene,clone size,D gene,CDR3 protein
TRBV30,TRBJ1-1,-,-,AWSVQFSGGGGGTEAF
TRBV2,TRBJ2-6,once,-,ASTRVRTGANVLT
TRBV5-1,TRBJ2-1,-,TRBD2,ASSFTAGVNEQF
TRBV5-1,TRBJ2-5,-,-,ASSLYTGGGEETQY
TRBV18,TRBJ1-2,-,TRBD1,ASSPPGTGGNYGYT
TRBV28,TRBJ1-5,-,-,ASSFSPPSDQPQH
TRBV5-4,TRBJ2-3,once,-,ASSWPDSLSSTDTQY
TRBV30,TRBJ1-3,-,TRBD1,AWTLGQGSGNTIY
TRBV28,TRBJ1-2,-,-,ASSVQGDYGYT
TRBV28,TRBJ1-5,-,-,ASSFSPGEGSGNQPQH
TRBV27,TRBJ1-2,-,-,ASRSTGTGGYT
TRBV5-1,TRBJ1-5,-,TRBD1,ASSQLGQGEPQH
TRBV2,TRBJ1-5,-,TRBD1,ASSGTGENQPQH
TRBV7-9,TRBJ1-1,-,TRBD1,ASSPRQGNTEAF
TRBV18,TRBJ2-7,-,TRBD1,ASSPEGLGQGHTDPYEQY
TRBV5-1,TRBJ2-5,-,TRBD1,ASTRTGFAQETQY
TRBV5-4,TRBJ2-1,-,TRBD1,ASSPPGGEQF
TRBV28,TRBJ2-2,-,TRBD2,ASSPRTSGREVGELF
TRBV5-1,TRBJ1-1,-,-,ASSPEAANTEAF
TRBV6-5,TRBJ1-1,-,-,ASSPHRVMNTEAF
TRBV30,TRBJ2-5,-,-,AWNGGGGQETQY
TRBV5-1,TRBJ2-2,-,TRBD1,ASHQQGDIGTGELF
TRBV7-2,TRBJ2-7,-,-,ASSFVGGHTTYEQY
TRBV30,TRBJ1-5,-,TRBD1,AWSVPGNNRGRPQH
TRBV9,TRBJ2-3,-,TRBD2,ASSVLAGVRTDTQY
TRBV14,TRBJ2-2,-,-,ASSQAGYTGELF
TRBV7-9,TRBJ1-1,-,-,ASSSRGETEAF
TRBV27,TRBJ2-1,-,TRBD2,ASRRAGGNEQF
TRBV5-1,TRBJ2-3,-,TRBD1,ASSLGQGAADTQY
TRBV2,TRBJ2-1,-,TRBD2,ASFGTSGSSYNEQF
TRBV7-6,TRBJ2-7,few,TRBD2,ASSLASGSSEQY
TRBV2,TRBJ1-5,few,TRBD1,ASSPDRVISWGQPQH
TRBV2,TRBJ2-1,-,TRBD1,ASSDLVRGTGEQF
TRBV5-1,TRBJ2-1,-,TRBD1,ASSLAGQGVGEQF
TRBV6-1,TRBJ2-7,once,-,ASNRTPGYEQY
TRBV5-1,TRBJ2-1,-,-,ASSLDRYNEQF
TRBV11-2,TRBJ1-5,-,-,ASSQGHRASNQPQH
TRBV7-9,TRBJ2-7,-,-,ASSLAQGPYEQY
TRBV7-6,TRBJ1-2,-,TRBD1,ASSLAGTVGTYGYT
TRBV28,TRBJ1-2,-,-,ASSPERYGYT
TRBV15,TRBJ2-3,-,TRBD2,ATSDPNGLAGGTDTQY
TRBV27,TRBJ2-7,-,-,ASSPLWETSYEQY
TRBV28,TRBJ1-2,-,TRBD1,ASSATGDYYGYT